Listed here is a single T cell receptor (beta chain). This entry comes from a study of chemoradiotherapy in HPV16-positive cancers. The CDR3 contains 17 residues. The ends were cut back, 1 base at V and 0 bases at J, with 10 bases in the middle. The V gene's germline CDR1 is MGHRA and CDR2 YSYEKL. Clones were sequenced by immunoSEQ multiplex PCR, and TCRdb holds only the in-frame ones, with some missing. The data show approximately 35,000 clones, about 92% seen once. This chain joins TRBV4-1 and TRBJ1-6, with a possible D match to TRBD1 (5 bases). The receptor comes from a human donor with HPV-associated anogenital cancer. Sequenced material: blood, taken from a patient who underwent chemoradiotherapy. CDR3 nucleotide sequence: TGCGCCAGCAGCCAAGCATCAGGGAGCTCCTATAATTCACCCCTCCACTTT. Its protein product is CASSQASGSSYNSPLHF.